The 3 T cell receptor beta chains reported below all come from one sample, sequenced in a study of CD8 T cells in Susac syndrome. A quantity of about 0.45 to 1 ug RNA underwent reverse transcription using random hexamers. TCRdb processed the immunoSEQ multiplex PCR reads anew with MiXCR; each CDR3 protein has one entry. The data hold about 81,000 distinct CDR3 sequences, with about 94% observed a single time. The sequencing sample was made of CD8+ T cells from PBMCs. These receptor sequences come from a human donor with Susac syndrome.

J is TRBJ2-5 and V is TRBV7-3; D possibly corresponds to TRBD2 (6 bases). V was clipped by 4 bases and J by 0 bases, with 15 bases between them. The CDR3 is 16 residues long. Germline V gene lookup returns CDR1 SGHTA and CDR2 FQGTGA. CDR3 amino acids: CASSSLTERDQETQYF. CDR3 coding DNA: TGTGCCAGCAGCTCCTTGACCGAGCGGGACCAAGAGACCCAGTACTTC.

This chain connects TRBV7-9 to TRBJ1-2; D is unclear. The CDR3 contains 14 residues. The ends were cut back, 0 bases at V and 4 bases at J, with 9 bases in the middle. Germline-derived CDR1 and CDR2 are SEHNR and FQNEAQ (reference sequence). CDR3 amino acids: CASSLAPQVYGYTF. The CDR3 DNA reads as TGTGCCAGCAGCTTAGCGCCGCAGGTCTATGGCTACACCTTC. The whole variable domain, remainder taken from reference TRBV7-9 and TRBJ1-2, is DTGVSQNPRHKITKRGQNVTFRCDPISEHNRLYWYRQTLGQGPEFLTYFQNEAQLEKSRLLSDRFSAERPKGSFSTLEIQRTEQGDSAMYLCASSLAPQVYGYTFGSGTRLTVV.

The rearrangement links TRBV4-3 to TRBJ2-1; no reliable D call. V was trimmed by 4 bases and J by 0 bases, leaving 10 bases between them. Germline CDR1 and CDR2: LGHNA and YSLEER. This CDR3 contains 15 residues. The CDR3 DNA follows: TGCGCCAGCAGCCCCCGACTGAGCTCCTACAATGAGCAGTTCTTC. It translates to CASSPRLSSYNEQFF.